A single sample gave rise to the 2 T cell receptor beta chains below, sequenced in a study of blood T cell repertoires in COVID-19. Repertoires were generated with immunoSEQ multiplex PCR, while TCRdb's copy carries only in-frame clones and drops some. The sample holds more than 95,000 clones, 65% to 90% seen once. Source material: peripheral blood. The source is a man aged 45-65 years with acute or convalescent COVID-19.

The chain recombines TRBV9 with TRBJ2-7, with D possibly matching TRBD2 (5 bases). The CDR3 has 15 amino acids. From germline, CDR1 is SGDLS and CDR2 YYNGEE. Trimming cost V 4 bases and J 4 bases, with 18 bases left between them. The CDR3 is CASSPWAETGYEQYF. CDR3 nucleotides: TGTGCCAGCAGCCCTTGGGCGGAGACGGGGTACGAGCAGTACTTC.

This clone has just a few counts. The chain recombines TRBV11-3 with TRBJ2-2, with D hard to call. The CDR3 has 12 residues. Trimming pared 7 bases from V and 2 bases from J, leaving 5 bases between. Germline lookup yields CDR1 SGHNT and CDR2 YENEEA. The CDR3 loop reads CASNPNTGELFF. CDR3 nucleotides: TGTGCCAGCAATCCAAACACCGGGGAGCTGTTTTTT.